The entry below describes one TCR beta chain. Its antigen is undetermined. The data originate from a study of cytomegalovirus exposure and HLA in healthy donors. Study-wide results and caveats: Many donors shared some public TCRs, even though most TCR sequences were rare. It was 164 TCR beta chains that were listed as cytomegalovirus-associated. Testing in vitro showed three CMV-associated chains specific for CMV antigens.

The V gene's germline CDR1 is PRHDT and CDR2 FYEKMQ (reference sequence). The germline V and J ends were trimmed by 6 bases and 2 bases, with 15 bases remaining between them. The CDR3 spans 15 residues. Data came from immunoSEQ multiplex PCR; TCRdb stores just in-frame clones and leaves some out. Among about 110,000 clones listed, approximately 85% were seen once. The origin of this receptor is a woman aged 18-30 years in good health and CMV-seronegative. The chain carries TRBV13 and TRBJ2-3; possibly TRBD1 for D (5 bases). Sequencing used PBMCs. CDR3 DNA sequence: TGTGCCAGCAGTCCCCAGGGATGGGACACAGATACGCAGTATTTT. Protein product: CASSPQGWDTDTQYF.